This is a list of T cell receptor beta chains from one sample in a study of blood T cell repertoires in COVID-19. Some clones are missing from TCRdb's copy, which holds only in-frame ones; the method was immunoSEQ multiplex PCR. The data show 200,000 to 300,000 clones, with around 88% seen just once and about 3% held by the top ten. Sequencing was performed on peripheral blood. The receptors stem from a woman in her 30s who had recovered from COVID-19. Each CDR3 is given with its conserved first and last residue. Fields, in order: V gene, J gene, CDR3 protein.

TRBV27	TRBJ2-3	CASSLDRGLGTQYF
TRBV2	TRBJ1-5	CASSVQSDQPQHF
TRBV2	TRBJ2-2	CASSEMGPENTGELFF
TRBV7-3	TRBJ1-6	CASSLEGESPLHF
TRBV9	TRBJ1-1	CASSPRQGAEAFF
TRBV7-3	TRBJ2-1	CASSLGIAGNEQFF
TRBV2	TRBJ2-7	CASSDRARGSGYEQYF
TRBV7-3	TRBJ2-1	CASSPSGTPDNEQFF
TRBV10-1	TRBJ2-3	CAIPGADTQYF
TRBV11-2	TRBJ2-7	CASSLGGSYEQYF
TRBV19	TRBJ1-3	CASSPQPKAGNTIYF
TRBV4-2	TRBJ1-4	CATSPDRGQTIGEKLFF
TRBV5-1	TRBJ2-7	CASSLKGHAVYYEQYF
TRBV19	TRBJ2-7	CASSMGGYEQYF
TRBV5-1	TRBJ2-1	CASSKGQVSYNEQFF
TRBV6-5	TRBJ2-7	CASSPYAVLAVEQYF
TRBV4-1	TRBJ2-7	CASSQTGREQYF
TRBV5-1	TRBJ2-3	CASSLRGVSTDTQYF
TRBV5-3	TRBJ1-2	CVSGSVGYTF
TRBV6-5	TRBJ1-2	CASSYSQGANYGYTF
TRBV3-1/TRBV3-2	TRBJ2-1	CASSQSYGGGGGNEQFF
TRBV4-2	TRBJ1-2	CASSQEGGQTLYGYTF
TRBV3-1/TRBV3-2	TRBJ2-1	CASRQGGGSYNEQFF
TRBV12-3/TRBV12-4	TRBJ2-5	CASGIRGQETQYF
TRBV7-9	TRBJ2-1	CASSLAGSEQFF
TRBV13	TRBJ2-3	CASSLSYLLAGGRADTQYF
TRBV6-5	TRBJ2-5	CASSYGRGQQTQYF
TRBV16	TRBJ1-1	CASSRRDRGTEAFF
TRBV7-2	TRBJ2-7	CASSLDSGGSYEQYF